Shown below are 18 T cell receptor beta chains from a single sample sequenced in a study of shared clonotypes between healthy human individuals. Sequencing used immunoSEQ multiplex PCR; TCRdb keeps in-frame clones, though not all of them. This sample has 2 million to 2.5 million clones, with under 97% found just once. The specimen sequenced was naive CD4+ T cells sorted from blood. Subset noted: CD45RA+ positively selected. The receptors stem from a man younger than 35 in good health.

This clone has only one observation. The genes are TRBV6-5 and TRBJ1-3, with D possibly matching TRBD1 (6 bases). Germline assignment: CDR1 MNHEY and CDR2 SVGAGI. The CDR3 sequence is 13 residues long. V lost 2 bases and J lost 8, with 10 bases in between. The CDR3 region has the DNA TGTGCCAGCAGTTACAGGACAGACTACACCATATATTTT. This sequence encodes CASSYRTDYTIYF.

The CDR3 DNA reads as TGTGCCAGCTCACCAAACTTCGGTCTTTCGGAAAGGGGCTACACCTTC. Translating it yields CASSPNFGLSERGYTF. The genes are TRBV18 and TRBJ1-2, with no clear D. Between the trimmed V and J ends, which lost 2 bases and 8 bases, there was a span of 21 bases. This CDR3 has 16 amino acids. In germline, CDR1 is KGHSH, CDR2 LQKENI.

This sequence joins TRBV2 and TRBJ2-5; a possible D gene is TRBD2 (7 bases). Germline values: CDR1 SNHLY, CDR2 FYNNEI. Trimming cost V 5 bases and J 7 bases, with 14 bases left between them. The CDR3 consists of 13 residues. CDR3 coding DNA: TGTGCCAGCAGTCTAGGGGGGGTCGGGACCCAGTACTTC. Residues: CASSLGGVGTQYF.

The gene calls are TRBV4-3 and TRBJ2-3, with 10 bases fitting TRBD2. The V gene's germline CDR1 is LGHNA and CDR2 YSLEER. The ends lost 1 base at V and 6 bases at J; junction bases unmatched: 10. This CDR3 has 17 amino acids. CDR3 in DNA: TGCGCCAGCAGCCAAGTTCTTACTAGCGGGATAGGGGATACGCAGTATTTT. Its translation: CASSQVLTSGIGDTQYF.

The chain has TRBV6-4 and TRBJ2-3, with D possibly TRBD2 on 6 matching bases. The CDR3 consists of 16 residues. V gave up 4 bases and J gave up 0 bases, with 14 bases separating them. CDR1 and CDR2 from the germline V gene are MRHNA and SNTAGT. The CDR3 sequence: CASSATGTLSTDTQYF. As DNA, the CDR3 is TGTGCCAGCAGTGCCACCGGGACTCTAAGCACAGATACGCAGTATTTT.

This chain joins TRBV28 and TRBJ1-5; no clear D. Germline values: CDR1 MDHEN, CDR2 SYDVKM. The CDR3 sequence is 14 residues long. Between the trimmed V and J ends, which lost 1 base and 7 bases, there was a span of 11 bases. CDR3 amino acids: CASSLLRVRQPQHF. CDR3 nucleotides: TGTGCCAGCAGTTTATTAAGAGTGAGGCAGCCCCAGCATTTT. Variable domain in full (rest from reference TRBV28 and TRBJ1-5): DVKVTQSSRYLVKRTGEKVFLECVQDMDHENMFWYRQDPGLGLRLIYFSYDVKMKEKGDIPEGYSVSREKKERFSLILESASTNQTSMYLCASSLLRVRQPQHFGDGTRLSIL.

The chain couples TRBV5-3 to TRBJ2-7, with D possibly TRBD1 on 5 matching bases. TRBV5-3 belongs to the ORF category, with a function that is uncertain. V was clipped by 5 bases and J by 0 bases, with 24 bases between them. This CDR3 contains 18 residues. CDR3 region: CARRDSGRVDLLSYEQYF. The CDR3 DNA sequence: TGTGCCAGAAGGGATTCCGGCAGGGTCGACCTCCTCTCCTACGAGCAGTACTTC.

In this sample, this clone turned up a few times. The same CDR3 can be traced to other DNA sequences in this sample. The chain uses TRBV18 and TRBJ1-2, with 7 nucleotides matching TRBD1. Germline CDR1 and CDR2: KGHSH and LQKENI. V dropped 3 bases and J dropped 2; count of bases not matched to a gene: 3. The CDR3 contains 14 residues. CDR3 nucleotide sequence: TGTGCCAGCTCACCCGCGACAGGGAACTATGGCTACACCTTC. Encoded protein: CASSPATGNYGYTF.

In the case of this clone: At the DNA level, this CDR3 is encoded by other sequences in the same sample as well. This chain connects TRBV5-1 to TRBJ1-2; TRBD1 matches at 7 bases. The CDR3 spans 14 residues. After removal of 4 bases from V and 0 bases from J, the junction contained 3 bases not matched to a gene. CDR1 and CDR2 (germline): SGHRS, YFSETQ. This CDR3 is CASSPGQPNYGYTF. As DNA, the CDR3 is TGCGCCAGCAGCCCGGGACAGCCTAACTATGGCTACACCTTC.

A word on this clone: The same CDR3 can be traced to other DNA sequences in this sample. V and J are TRBV7-2 and TRBJ2-7, with D uncertain. The CDR3 consists of 13 residues. The germline CDR1 and CDR2 sequences are SGHTA and FQGNSA. Trimming cost V 0 bases and J 1 base, with 4 bases left between them. The CDR3 DNA sequence: TGTGCCAGCAGCTTAGCGGGTTCCTACGAGCAGTACTTC. It codes for CASSLAGSYEQYF.

The chain recombines TRBV27 with TRBJ2-5; 8 bases fit TRBD1. Germline V gene sequence: CDR1 MNHEY, CDR2 SMNVEV (reference sequence). CDR3 length: 15 amino acids. The trim removed 0 bases at V and 1 base at J, leaving 1 base unmatched. This CDR3 is CASSLSQGGQETQYF. Here the CDR3 DNA reads TGTGCCAGCAGTTTATCACAGGGGGGCCAAGAGACCCAGTACTTC.

CDR3 sequence reads: CASSPVLSSYEQYF. The CDR3 DNA sequence: TGTGCCAGCTCACCTGTCCTGAGCTCCTACGAGCAGTACTTC. The V gene is TRBV18, the J gene TRBJ2-7; D is unclear. Trimming pared 3 bases from V and 0 bases from J, leaving 9 bases between. Germline CDR1 reads KGHSH; CDR2 reads LQKENI. The CDR3 runs 14 residues.

The V and J genes are TRBV7-2 and TRBJ2-2; D perhaps matches TRBD2 (6 bases). Germline V gene sequence: CDR1 SGHTA, CDR2 FQGNSA. Trimming removed 3 bases at V and 1 base at J, with 9 bases between. The CDR3 consists of 15 residues. CDR3 coding DNA: TGTGCCAGCAGCTTCGGAGGGGTGAACACCGGGGAGCTGTTTTTT. Residues: CASSFGGVNTGELFF.

Of note for this clone: Other nucleotide sequences in the sample specify the same CDR3. The gene calls are TRBV6-5 and TRBJ2-7; D is perhaps TRBD1 or TRBD2 (5 bases each). The CDR3 length is 14 residues. Germline V gives CDR1 MNHEY, CDR2 SVGAGI. Trimming shortened V by 4 bases and J by 1 base, and 11 bases separated the two germline ends. The CDR3 region is CASSSGTGSYEQYF. The CDR3 DNA is TGTGCCAGCAGTTCCGGGACGGGTTCCTACGAGCAGTACTTC.

The CDR3 DNA reads TGTGCCAGCAGTCCCGGGACAGGATTTGAAGCTTTCTTT. Its protein product is CASSPGTGFEAFF. This chain joins TRBV5-4 and TRBJ1-1; 8 nucleotides match TRBD1. The CDR3 totals 13 residues. Looked up from germline, CDR1 is SGHNT and CDR2 is YYREEE (reference sequence). The V segment lost 5 bases and the J segment 7 bases; nucleotides outside the gene matches: 7.

The chain is built from TRBV2 and TRBJ1-5; D gene unclear. Looked up from germline, CDR1 is SNHLY and CDR2 is FYNNEI. The CDR3 runs to 13 residues. The V end was cut by 6 bases, the J end by 6 bases, with 12 bases between. CDR3 loop: CASSELLFQPQHF. The CDR3 nucleotides read TGTGCCAGCAGCGAATTGTTATTTCAGCCCCAGCATTTT.

The rearrangement uses TRBV27 and TRBJ1-1, with D unclear. V gave up 0 bases and J gave up 5 bases, with 7 bases separating them. The CDR3 contains 13 residues. Germline CDR1 is MNHEY and CDR2 is SMNVEV (reference sequence). The CDR3 region is CASSLSGETEAFF. DNA for the CDR3: TGTGCCAGCAGTTTATCCGGGGAAACTGAAGCTTTCTTT.

The chain links TRBV5-6 to TRBJ1-2; 7 bases are a match to TRBD1. The CDR3 loop spans 17 amino acids. Trimming at V came to 2 bases and at J to 0 bases, leaving 10 bases not matched to a gene. Germline V gives CDR1 SGHDT, CDR2 YYEEEE. Here the CDR3 DNA reads TGTGCCAGCAGCTTCCGCACCACAGGGACAGCTAACTATGGCTACACCTTC. Its translation is CASSFRTTGTANYGYTF.